A selection of T cell receptor beta chains follows, all from one sample in a study of Graves' ophthalmopathy and Graves' hyperthyroidism. TCRdb independently ran MiXCR on the multiplex PCR reads; one entry per CDR3 protein. The table lists 450,000 to 600,000 distinct CDR3 sequences, 39% of them singletons. Sequenced input: peripheral blood or thyroid tissue (not recorded which). The source is an adult man with Graves' hyperthyroidism. CDR3s include the opening cysteine and the closing phenylalanine or tryptophan. D genes are given only for firm matches. Only part of the rows carry a size: once, few, many, or a class if the clone is expanded.

many | TRBJ1-2 | NA | TRBV12-3/TRBV12-4 | CASSRTEDYGYTF | TGTGCCAGCAGTCGGACGGAAGACTATGGCTACACCTTC
many | TRBJ1-1 | NA | TRBV5-1 | CASSWDSGTEAFF | TGCGCCAGCAGCTGGGACTCGGGAACTGAAGCTTTCTTT
once | TRBJ1-1 | TRBD1 | TRBV7-9 | CASLGQGGGTEAFF | TGTGCCAGCCTAGGACAGGGCGGCGGCACTGAAGCTTTCTTT
many | TRBJ2-7 | TRBD2 | TRBV13 | CASSLDGGAPEQYF | TGTGCCAGCAGCTTAGACGGGGGGGCCCCCGAGCAGTACTTC
few | TRBJ2-2 | TRBD1 | TRBV13 | CASSKRQGPNTGELFF | TGTGCCAGCAGCAAAAGACAGGGGCCGAACACCGGGGAGCTGTTTTTT
once | TRBJ1-6 | NA | TRBV2 | CASSALGTTSYNSPLHF | TGTGCCAGCAGTGCGTTGGGGACGACCTCCTATAATTCACCCCTCCACTTT
NA | TRBJ1-1 | TRBD1 | TRBV29-1 | CSVGGPGQKNTEAFF | TGCAGCGTTGGAGGCCCGGGACAGAAGAACACTGAAGCTTTCTTT
NA | TRBJ2-5 | TRBD2 | TRBV12-3/TRBV12-4 | CASSLAELAGGQGEETQYF | TGTGCCAGCAGTTTAGCGGAACTAGCGGGGGGCCAGGGAGAAGAGACCCAGTACTTC
NA | TRBJ2-4 | NA | TRBV7-2 | CASSYRVAKNIQYF | TGTGCCAGCAGCTACCGAGTAGCCAAAAACATTCAGTACTTC
few | TRBJ1-2 | NA | TRBV18 | CASSPVPGLNYGYTF | TGTGCCAGCTCACCAGTCCCAGGACTTAACTATGGCTACACCTTC
NA | TRBJ2-7 | NA | TRBV29-1 | CSLEGGSSYEQYF | TGCAGCCTTGAGGGGGGTAGCTCCTACGAGCAGTACTTC
few | TRBJ1-1 | NA | TRBV5-1 | CASSWQGLGNTGAFF | TGCGCCAGCAGCTGGCAGGGTCTAGGGAACACTGGAGCTTTCTTT
NA | TRBJ1-4 | TRBD1 | TRBV29-1 | CSALTGTGSYNEKLFF | TGCAGCGCCCTAACCGGGACAGGGTCCTATAATGAAAAACTGTTTTTT
once | TRBJ2-1 | NA | TRBV12-3/TRBV12-4 | CASSLLIGGGNEQFF | TGTGCCAGCAGTTTATTAATAGGAGGGGGCAATGAGCAGTTCTTC
NA | TRBJ2-1 | TRBD2 | TRBV2 | CASSVGLAANNEQFF | TGTGCCAGCAGCGTGGGACTAGCGGCAAACAATGAGCAGTTCTTC
many | TRBJ1-1 | TRBD1 | TRBV5-1 | CASSEVMGQGDTEAFF | TGCGCCAGCAGCGAAGTCATGGGACAGGGGGACACTGAAGCTTTCTTT
once | TRBJ2-7 | NA | TRBV7-2 | CASSLVASRGGEQYF | TGTGCCAGCAGCTTAGTGGCTAGCAGGGGGGGAGAGCAGTACTTC
NA | TRBJ2-7 | NA | TRBV10-3 | CATGDVGEQYF | TGTGCCACGGGGGATGTTGGCGAGCAGTACTTC